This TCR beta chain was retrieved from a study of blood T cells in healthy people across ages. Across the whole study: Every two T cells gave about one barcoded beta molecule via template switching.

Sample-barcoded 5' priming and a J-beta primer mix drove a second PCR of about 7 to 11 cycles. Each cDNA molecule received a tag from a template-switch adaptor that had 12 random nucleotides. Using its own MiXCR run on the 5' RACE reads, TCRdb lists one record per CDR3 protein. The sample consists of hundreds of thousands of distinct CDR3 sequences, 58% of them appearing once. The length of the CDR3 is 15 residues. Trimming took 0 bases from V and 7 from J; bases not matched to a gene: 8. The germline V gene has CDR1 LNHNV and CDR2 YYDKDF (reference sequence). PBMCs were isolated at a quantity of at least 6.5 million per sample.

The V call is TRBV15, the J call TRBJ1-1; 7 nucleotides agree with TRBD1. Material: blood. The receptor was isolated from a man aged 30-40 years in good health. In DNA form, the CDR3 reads TGTGCCACCAGCAGAGATAGCCAGGGGGACCATGAAGCTTTCTTT. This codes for CATSRDSQGDHEAFF. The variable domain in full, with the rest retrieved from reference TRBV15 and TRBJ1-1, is DAMVIQNPRYQVTQFGKPVTLSCSQTLNHNVMYWYQQKSSQAPKLLFHYYDKDFNNEADTPDNFQSRRPNTSFCFLDIRSPGLGDTAMYLCATSRDSQGDHEAFFGQGTRLTVV.